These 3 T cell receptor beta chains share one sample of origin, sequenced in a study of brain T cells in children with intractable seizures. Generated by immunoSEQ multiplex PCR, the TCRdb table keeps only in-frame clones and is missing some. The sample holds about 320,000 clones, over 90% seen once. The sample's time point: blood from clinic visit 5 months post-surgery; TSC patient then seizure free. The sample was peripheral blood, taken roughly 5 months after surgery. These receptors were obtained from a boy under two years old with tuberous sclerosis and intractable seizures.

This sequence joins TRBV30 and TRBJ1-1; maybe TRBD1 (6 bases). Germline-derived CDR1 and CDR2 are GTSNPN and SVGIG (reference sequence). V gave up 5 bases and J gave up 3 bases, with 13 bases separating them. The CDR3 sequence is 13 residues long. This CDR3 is CAWDDRRDTEAFF. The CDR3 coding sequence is TGTGCCTGGGACGACAGGCGGGACACTGAAGCTTTCTTT.

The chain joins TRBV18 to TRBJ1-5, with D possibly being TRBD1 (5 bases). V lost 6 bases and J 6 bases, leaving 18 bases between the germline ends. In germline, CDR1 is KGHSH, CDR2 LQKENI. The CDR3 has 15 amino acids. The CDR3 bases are TGTGCCAGCTCCCCCTTAAGCAGGGATGGTCAGCCCCAGCATTTT. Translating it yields CASSPLSRDGQPQHF.

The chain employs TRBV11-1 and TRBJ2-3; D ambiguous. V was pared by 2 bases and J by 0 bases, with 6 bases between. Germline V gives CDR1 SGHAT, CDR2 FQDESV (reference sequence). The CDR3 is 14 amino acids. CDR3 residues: CASSLRLSTDTQYF. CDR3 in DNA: TGTGCCAGCAGCTTACGGCTGAGCACAGATACGCAGTATTTT.